The 25 T cell receptor beta chains in this list originate from one sample, sequenced in a study of tumor T cells in aggressive B-cell lymphoma. Some clones are missing from TCRdb's copy, which holds only in-frame ones; the method was immunoSEQ multiplex PCR. The sample includes roughly 10,000 clones, about 93% seen only once; the top ten take 2.5% to 3.5%. What was sequenced was tumor tissue. Receptor source: an adult with diffuse large B cell lymphoma.

The chain joins TRBV9 to TRBJ1-4; unclear D gene. Per the germline V gene, CDR1 is SGDLS and CDR2 is YYNGEE. V lost 4 bases, J lost 6 bases, and 13 bases lay in between. The CDR3 contains 14 residues. The CDR3 protein is CASSPGWRDEKLFF. The CDR3 region has the DNA TGTGCCAGCAGCCCGGGATGGCGTGATGAAAAACTGTTTTTT.

CDR3 nucleotide sequence: TGTGCTAGTGGTTTGGTCCCACGAGACAATGAGCAGTTCTTC. Translating gives CASGLVPRDNEQFF. The chain uses TRBV12-5 and TRBJ2-1, with unresolved D. Trimming removed 0 bases at V and 5 bases at J, with 8 bases between. This CDR3 is built from 14 residues. In germline, CDR1 is LGHNT, CDR2 FRNRAP.

The rearrangement links TRBV29-1 to TRBJ1-5, with D tentatively TRBD1 (6 bases). Germline V gene lookup returns CDR1 SQVTM and CDR2 ANQGSEA. Deletions cut 6 bases from V and 3 bases from J, with 12 bases between. This CDR3 is 13 amino acids long. CDR3 loop: CSVGGLHNQPQHF. The DNA for the CDR3 is TGCAGCGTCGGGGGGCTGCACAATCAGCCCCAGCATTTT.

The table lists this clone with a few counts. The chain is built from TRBV9 and TRBJ1-2; D is undetermined. The CDR3 covers 11 residues. The V and J ends lost 3 bases and 8 bases respectively, with 8 bases between them. Looked up from germline, CDR1 is SGDLS and CDR2 is YYNGEE. The CDR3 spells CASSGRSGYTF. The DNA for the CDR3 is TGTGCCAGCAGCGGGCGGTCGGGCTACACCTTC.

The V call is TRBV21-1, the J call TRBJ1-5; whether TRBD1, the table's D call, matches the DNA was not checked. TRBV21-1 is annotated as a pseudogene. The CDR3 covers 17 residues. In DNA, the CDR3 is TGTGCCAGCAGTCCGGGACAGATTTTTCGAGGCAATCAGCCCCAGCATTTT. Translated: CASSPGQIFRGNQPQHF.

This clone was seen once. At one of its ends the junction is not consistent with the germline gene, which may arise from a read error. The chain employs TRBV6-1 and TRBJ1-2; D is uncertain. The CDR3 length is 11 residues. Germline-derived CDR1 and CDR2 are MNHNS and SASEGT. CDR3 protein: CASTDLAGCTF. CDR3 coding DNA: TGTGCCAGCACAGATTTAGCCGGCTGCACCTTC.

As for this clone: One end of the junction fails to match germline, which may point to a read error. The V call is TRBV7-9, the J call TRBJ1-6; D remains unclear. Germline CDR1 is SEHNR and CDR2 is FQNEAQ (reference sequence). This CDR3 spans 18 amino acids. The CDR3 DNA sequence: TGTGCTAGCAGCTTAAGGCCCCCCGGGAGCTCCTATAATTCACCCCTCCACTTT. Translation: CASSLRPPGSSYNSPLHF.

This CDR3 reads CASSSRGDDEKLFF. As DNA, the CDR3 is TGCGCCAGCAGCTCACGGGGGGACGATGAAAAACTGTTTTTT. The chain recombines TRBV5-1 with TRBJ1-4; tentatively, D is TRBD1 (5 bases). The V gene's germline CDR1 is SGHRS and CDR2 YFSETQ. Trimming shortened V by 3 bases and J by 6 bases, and 12 bases separated the two germline ends. The CDR3 has 14 amino acids. The entire variable domain, with the rest obtained from reference TRBV5-1 and TRBJ1-4, is as follows: KAGVTQTPRYLIKTRGQQVTLSCSPISGHRSVSWYQQTPGQGLQFLFEYFSETQRNKGNFPGRFSGRQFSNSRSEMNVSTLELGDSALYLCASSSRGDDEKLFFGSGTQLSVL.

Comments on this clone: Other DNA variants within this sample encode the same CDR3. The chain is built from TRBV6-5 and TRBJ2-1, with 7 bases lining up with TRBD1. Looked up from germline, CDR1 is MNHEY and CDR2 is SVGAGI. The CDR3 is made up of 14 amino acids. V gave up 4 bases and J gave up 4 bases; unmatched junction bases: 4. In DNA form, the CDR3 reads TGTGCCAGCAGTTTGGGACAGTATTACAATGAGCAGTTCTTC. It yields the protein CASSLGQYYNEQFF.

The chain recombines TRBV11-2 with TRBJ2-1; D is perhaps TRBD1 (6 bases). V gave up 5 bases and J gave up 0 bases, with 14 bases separating them. Looked up from germline, CDR1 is SGHAT and CDR2 is FQNNGV. The CDR3 runs 16 residues. DNA of the CDR3: TGTGCCAGCAGCCCAATTACAGGGTCCTCCTACAATGAGCAGTTCTTC. It codes for CASSPITGSSYNEQFF.

CDR3 region: CASSSQGALNEKLFF. The CDR3 coding sequence is TGTGCCAGCAGCTCTCAGGGGGCCTTGAATGAAAAACTGTTTTTT. The chain combines TRBV5-5 with TRBJ1-4, with 8 bases aligning to TRBD1. The germline V gene has CDR1 SGHKS and CDR2 YYEKEE (reference sequence). V lost 3 bases to trimming and J lost 5 bases; unmatched junction nucleotides: 6. The CDR3 runs to 15 residues.

V and J are TRBV7-6 and TRBJ2-5; 13 bases line up with TRBD2. The CDR3 has 15 residues. Germline values: CDR1 SGHVS, CDR2 FNYEAQ. Unmatched junction bases numbered 3, after V lost 5 bases and J lost 3 bases. DNA for the CDR3: TGTGCCAGCAGCCCCGGGACTAGCGGGGAAGAGACCCAGTACTTC. This encodes CASSPGTSGEETQYF.

The sample holds a few counts of this clone. The chain links TRBV2 to TRBJ1-1; the match to TRBD1 covers 9 bases. V lost 10 bases to trimming and J lost 0 bases; unmatched junction nucleotides: 18. This CDR3 is built from 18 residues. Germline-derived CDR1 and CDR2 are SNHLY and FYNNEI. The CDR3 nucleotides are TGTGCCATTGTCGATTTTGGACAGGGGAGTAGAATGAACACTGAAGCTTTCTTT. This codes for CAIVDFGQGSRMNTEAFF.

The chain carries TRBV10-2 and TRBJ1-5, with TRBD1 identical over 9 bases. From germline, CDR1 is WSHSY and CDR2 SAAADI. The CDR3 totals 15 residues. V was pared by 8 bases and J by 5 bases, with 10 bases of the junction left unmatched. The CDR3 sequence is CASAINRGLDQPQHF. CDR3 coding DNA: TGCGCCAGCGCCATAAACAGGGGGCTCGATCAGCCCCAGCATTTT.

The V call is TRBV5-1, the J call TRBJ1-2; TRBD1 might be the D (5 bases). Trimming cost V 2 bases and J 6 bases, with 8 bases left between them. Germline CDR1 is SGHRS and CDR2 is YFSETQ. There are 12 residues in the CDR3. CDR3 residues: CASSLGRDGYTF. The DNA for the CDR3 is TGCGCCAGCAGCTTAGGCAGGGATGGCTACACCTTC.

The gene calls are TRBV6-1 and TRBJ1-1; 7 bases align to TRBD1. Germline V CDR1 and CDR2: MNHNS, SASEGT. This CDR3 has 13 amino acids. V lost 6 bases, J lost 7 bases, and 8 bases stayed unmatched. DNA of the CDR3: TGTGCCAGCAGCCTACAGGGGCAGCATGAAGCTTTCTTT. As protein: CASSLQGQHEAFF.

This sequence joins TRBV18 and TRBJ1-4, with TRBD1 identical over 7 bases. This CDR3 has 15 amino acids. The germline CDR1 and CDR2 sequences are KGHSH and LQKENI. J was trimmed by 5 bases and V by 0 bases; bases with no gene match: 3. CDR3 in DNA: TGTGCCAGCTCACCACCGGGACAGAGGAATGAAAAACTGTTTTTT. Translated, it gives CASSPPGQRNEKLFF.

About this clone itself: An end of the junction differs from the germline gene, which may be a read error. J is TRBJ1-4 and V is TRBV2; D perhaps matches TRBD1 (5 bases). The CDR3 runs to 15 residues. Germline CDR1 SNHLY, CDR2 FYNNEI. The CDR3 loop is CASRPGGGGDEKLFF. CDR3 sequence (DNA): TGTGCCAGCAGGCCCGGGGGGGGAGGGGATGAAAAACTATTTTTT. Together with reference TRBV2 and TRBJ1-4, the CDR3 gives the full variable domain: EPEVTQTPSHQVTQMGQEVILRCVPISNHLYFYWYRQILGQKVEFLVSFYNNEISEKSEIFDDQFSVERPDGSNFTLKIRSTKLEDSAMYFCASRPGGGGDEKLFFGSGTQLSVL.

The V call is TRBV6-4, the J call TRBJ1-2; no definite D call. Trimming removed 2 bases from V and 7 bases from J, with 14 bases in between. CDR3 length equals 14 residues. Germline assignment: CDR1 MRHNA and CDR2 SNTAGT. CDR3 DNA: TGTGCCAGCAGTGACCCCCTCGGTCCGGGTGGCTACACCTTC. Protein sequence: CASSDPLGPGGYTF.

The chain links TRBV7-9 to TRBJ1-4; the match to TRBD1 covers 12 bases. V shed 8 bases and J 7 bases; nucleotides not matched to a gene: 2. Germline CDR1 is SEHNR and CDR2 is FQNEAQ (reference sequence). This CDR3 has 13 amino acids. For the CDR3, the DNA is TGTGCCAGCGGGGACAGGGGGCTTGAAAAACTGTTTTTT. Translation gives CASGDRGLEKLFF.

The chain combines TRBV7-9 with TRBJ2-5; no firm D call. CDR3 length equals 13 residues. V gave up 4 bases and J gave up 4 bases, with 10 bases separating them. Germline V gives CDR1 SEHNR, CDR2 FQNEAQ (reference sequence). CDR3 residues: CASSYSHAETQYF. CDR3 sequence (DNA): TGTGCCAGCAGCTATTCACATGCAGAGACCCAGTACTTC.

This chain connects TRBV5-4 to TRBJ1-2, with 8 nucleotides matching TRBD1. Germline-derived CDR1 and CDR2 are SGHNT and YYREEE (reference sequence). The CDR3 consists of 13 residues. Unmatched junction bases numbered 3, after V lost 4 bases and J lost 4 bases. DNA of the CDR3: TGTGCCAGCAGCGCAGACAGGGGCTATGGCTACACCTTC. Protein product: CASSADRGYGYTF.

This chain uses TRBV2 with TRBJ1-1, with unresolved D. The CDR3 sequence is 12 residues long. Germline V gene sequence: CDR1 SNHLY, CDR2 FYNNEI. The V end lost 6 bases, the J end lost 5 bases, and 10 bases lay between the germline ends. The CDR3 DNA sequence: TGTGCCAGCAGGAGGCGTGGTACTGAAGCTTTCTTT. Encoded protein: CASRRRGTEAFF.

On this clone itself: One end of the junction varies from germline; a read error may be responsible. The V and J genes are TRBV10-2 and TRBJ2-7, with 7 bases that match TRBD1. In germline, CDR1 is WSHSY, CDR2 SAAADI. CDR3 length: 14 residues. CDR3 loop: CASSEYRGAYEQYF. CDR3 sequence (DNA): TGCGCCAGCAGTGAGTACAGGGGAGCCTATGAGCAGTACTTC.

Notes on this clone: The junction does not match germline at one end; this may be a read error. The chain recombines TRBV7-9 with TRBJ2-2; the match to TRBD1 covers 7 bases. This CDR3 has 16 amino acids. The germline CDR1 and CDR2 sequences are SEHNR and FQNEAQ (reference sequence). In DNA, the CDR3 is TGTGCCAGCAGATCCTCCGGGACAGCGAACACCTGGGAGCTGTTTTTT. This translates into CASRSSGTANTWELFF.